This TCR beta chain was obtained from a study of blood T cell repertoires in COVID-19. Study-level background: Sites in the United States, Italy and Spain provided acute and convalescent COVID-19 samples. The analysed material was cDNA or gDNA that came from T cells, B-cell-depleted T cells, or PBMCs.

As processed by the authors: Nucleated cell counts were estimated from reference gene primer amplification. The protocol was immunoSEQ multiplex PCR, while the TCRdb copy is restricted to in-frame clones and leaves out a portion. D and trimming come from the DNA, and the V and J calls and clone size come from that table. The sample includes about 320,000 clones, roughly 90% of them seen just once. This CDR3 is built from 14 residues. The ends were cut back, 1 base at V and 5 bases at J, with 10 bases in the middle. Germline CDR1 and CDR2: SGDLS and YYNGEE. The clonotype comes from a man between 18 and 35 years old who had recovered from COVID-19. The sequenced sample consisted of peripheral blood. This chain joins TRBV9 and TRBJ2-1; the D gene is possibly TRBD1 (5 bases). The CDR3 DNA reads as TGTGCCAGCAGCGTAAGGCAGGGCGACAATGAGCAGTTCTTC. Protein product: CASSVRQGDNEQFF.